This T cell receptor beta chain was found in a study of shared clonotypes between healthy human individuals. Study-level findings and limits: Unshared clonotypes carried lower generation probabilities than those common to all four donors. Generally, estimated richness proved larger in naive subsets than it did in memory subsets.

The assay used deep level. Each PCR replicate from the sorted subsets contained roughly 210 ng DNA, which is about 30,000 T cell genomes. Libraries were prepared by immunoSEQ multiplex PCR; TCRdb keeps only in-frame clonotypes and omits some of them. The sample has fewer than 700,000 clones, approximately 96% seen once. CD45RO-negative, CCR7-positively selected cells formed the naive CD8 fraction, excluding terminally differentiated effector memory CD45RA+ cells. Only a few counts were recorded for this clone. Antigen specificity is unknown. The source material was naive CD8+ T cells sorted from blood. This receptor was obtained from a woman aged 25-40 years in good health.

Written as DNA, the CDR3 is TGTGCCAGCAGCTCCGCCCAAGGCTACGAGCAGTACTTC. It specifies CASSSAQGYEQYF. This sequence joins TRBV7-6 and TRBJ2-7; D gene unclear. From germline, CDR1 is SGHVS and CDR2 FNYEAQ. This CDR3 is 13 amino acids long. Between the trimmed V and J ends, which lost 4 bases and 3 bases, there was a span of 10 bases.